This TCR beta chain was sequenced in a study of cytomegalovirus exposure and HLA in healthy donors. V was clipped by 3 bases and J by 4 bases; unmatched bases: 6. The CDR3 spans 14 residues. CDR1 and CDR2 from the germline V gene are SGHDT and YYEEEE. Primers for the PCR totalled 60 Vbeta and 13 Jbeta. TCRdb's copy holds only in-frame clones and misses some; the assay was immunoSEQ multiplex PCR. The sample lists 85,000 to 120,000 clones, about 62% occurring once. Of note for this clone: Its cognate antigen is unknown.

Study-wide results and caveats: Some V segments, TRBV6-2 and TRBV6-3 among them, were indistinguishable and were therefore excluded. What was likely a sequencing artifact was a cluster of highly shared sequence variants.

Sequenced: PBMCs. This receptor was identified in a human donor in good health. The V and J genes are TRBV5-6 and TRBJ1-1; TRBD1 aligns across 7 bases. The CDR3 sequence is CASSSYYRGTEAFF. CDR3 nucleotide sequence: TGTGCCAGCAGCTCCTATTACAGGGGCACTGAAGCTTTCTTT.